The 20 T cell receptor beta chains below come from one sample, sequenced in a study of molecular identifiers for immune sequencing clone quantification. TCRdb re-analysed the PCR reads in MiXCR, keeping a single row per CDR3 protein. The sample has 85,000 to 100,000 distinct CDR3 sequences, 20% to 30% seen once. Sequencing used naive CD8+ T cells from blood, with Jurkat cell RNA spiked in. The subset denotes: FACS-sorted CD8+CD4-CCR7+CD45RA+ naive T cells. These receptors all stem from a human donor in good health. Some libraries in this study had Jurkat cell RNA spiked in.

This chain links TRBV5-4 with TRBJ2-1; 9 bases agree with TRBD2. Germline V gives CDR1 SGHNT, CDR2 YYREEE (reference sequence). V shed 1 base, J shed 6 bases, and the junction held 11 bases outside the gene matches. The CDR3 is made up of 17 amino acids. The CDR3 DNA sequence: TGTGCCAGCAGCTTGTTAGTCGGCGGGGGGGAGGCCAATGAGCAGTTCTTC. This codes for CASSLLVGGGEANEQFF.

Concerning this clonotype: A read error may explain this, as a much larger clone is one base away. The chain has TRBV9 and TRBJ2-7, with TRBD2 matching 8 bases. This CDR3 spans 15 amino acids. Germline V lookup: CDR1 SGDLS, CDR2 YYNGEE. The chain's CDR3 is CASSPRLAISYELYF. In nucleotides, the CDR3 is TGTGCCAGCAGCCCCAGACTAGCGATCAGCTACGAGCTGTACTTC.

The V call is TRBV12-5, the J call TRBJ2-1; D gene uncertain. The V end lost 2 bases, the J end lost 4 bases, and 6 bases lay between the germline ends. The length of the CDR3 is 13 residues. Germline V CDR1 and CDR2: LGHNT, FRNRAP. The CDR3 nucleotides read TGTGCTAGTGGTTTGAACGGGTACAATGAGCAGTTCTTC. Protein product: CASGLNGYNEQFF. The full variable domain, in which reference TRBV12-5 and TRBJ2-1 provide the parts outside the CDR3, is DARVTQTPRHKVTEMGQEVTMRCQPILGHNTVFWYRQTMMQGLELLAYFRNRAPLDDSGMPKDRFSAEMPDATLATLKIQPSEPRDSAVYFCASGLNGYNEQFFGPGTRLTVL.

The V call is TRBV7-9, the J call TRBJ1-1, with 8 bases identical to TRBD1. Unmatched junction bases numbered 8, after V lost 5 bases and J lost 0 bases. CDR1 and CDR2 (germline): SEHNR, FQNEAQ (reference sequence). CDR3 size: 16 residues. The CDR3 sequence is CASSPQDRGLNTEAFF. The CDR3 DNA reads TGTGCCAGCAGCCCCCAAGACAGGGGCTTGAACACTGAAGCTTTCTTT.

The CDR3 bases are TGTGCCAGCAGCTTAGACGGCCCCGGCACTGGGGCCCAGTACTTC. Its protein product is CASSLDGPGTGAQYF. The V gene is TRBV7-9, the J gene TRBJ2-5; no clear D gene. CDR3 length: 15 amino acids. The germline V gene encodes CDR1 SEHNR and CDR2 FQNEAQ (reference sequence). The V and J ends lost 1 base and 9 bases respectively, with 18 bases between them.

This clonotype was seen many times. In DNA, the CDR3 is TGTGCCAGCAGTGAAATGAAAGGGCTTGAGACCCAGTACTTC. Translation: CASSEMKGLETQYF. The genes are TRBV2 and TRBJ2-5; D not resolved. V lost 2 bases and J 5 bases, leaving 12 bases between the germline ends. The CDR3 length is 14 residues. The germline V gene has CDR1 SNHLY and CDR2 FYNNEI.

This clonotype has just a few counts. This may be a read error, as it is one base from a much larger clone. V usage is TRBV6-6 and J usage is TRBJ1-5; D is perhaps TRBD1 (6 bases). The CDR3 extends over 14 amino acids. Germline loops: CDR1 MNHNY, CDR2 SVGAGI (reference sequence). This CDR3 reads CASRETGPGQPLHF. CDR3 DNA: TGTGCCAGCAGGGAAACAGGGCCTGGTCAGCCCCTGCATTTT.

This clonotype was counted many times. The gene calls are TRBV12-3 or TRBV12-4 and TRBJ1-1, with D hard to call. V lost 0 bases and J lost 11, with 13 bases in between. There are 13 residues in the CDR3. CDR3: CASSLASGVGAFF. CDR3 coding DNA: TGTGCCAGCAGTTTAGCTTCTGGCGTGGGTGCTTTCTTT.

The chain joins TRBV7-2 to TRBJ1-1; no clear D. CDR3 length: 13 residues. Germline assignment: CDR1 SGHTA and CDR2 FQGNSA. The ends were cut back, 5 bases at V and 1 base at J, with 8 bases in the middle. The CDR3 loop reads CASSPGRNTEAFF. CDR3 nucleotides: TGTGCCAGCAGCCCAGGACGGAACACTGAAGCTTTCTTT.

This clonotype is a singleton in its sample. A much larger clone lies one base from this, so it may be a read error. CDR3 in amino acids: CASSSYNDLGRPGTQYF. The DNA of the CDR3 is TGTGCCAGCAGCTCGTATAACGATCTCGGGCGCCCAGGTACGCAGTATTTT. The chain is built from TRBV5-6 and TRBJ2-3; the D is unclear. The CDR3 loop spans 17 amino acids. Trimming cost V 3 bases and J 8 bases, with 25 bases left between them. Germline CDR1 SGHDT, CDR2 YYEEEE.

This clonotype was detected ten times or more. At one end the junction does not follow the germline gene, possibly because of a read error. V gene TRBV7-4 combines with J gene TRBJ1-5, with TRBD1 matching 8 bases. There are 12 residues in the CDR3. Germline loops: CDR1 SGHVT, CDR2 SQSDAQ. The CDR3 protein is CASSRDRQAPLF. CDR3 DNA: TGTGCCAGCAGTCGGGACAGGCAGGCTCCGCTTTTT.

Comment on this clonotype: Being one base from a much bigger clone, this may be a read error. The CDR3 nucleotides read TGTGCCTGGAGTGCAGCGGGAACTAATACAGATACGCGGTATTTT. Its protein product is CAWSAAGTNTDTRYF. The chain is built from TRBV30 and TRBJ2-3, with 7 bases lining up with TRBD2. The CDR3 totals 15 residues. CDR1 GTSNPN and CDR2 SVGIG come from the germline V gene (reference sequence).

Note on this clonotype: A much larger clone lies one base from this, so it may be a read error. CDR3 coding DNA: TGCGCCGGCAGCCAAGAGTACCTTTTTGCGGGCTACGAGCAGTACTTC. Protein sequence: CAGSQEYLFAGYEQYF. The rearrangement joins TRBV4-3 to TRBJ2-7; D possibly corresponds to TRBD2 (5 bases). The CDR3 sequence is 16 residues long. Germline V gene data show CDR1 as LGHNA and CDR2 as YSLEER.

As for this clonotype: Since no conserved phenylalanine or tryptophan closes the CDR3, a read error is the likely cause. The genes are TRBV20-1 and TRBJ1-1; D gene uncertain. This CDR3 spans 12 amino acids. V was cut by 3 bases and J by 6 bases, with 11 bases left in between. Looked up from germline, CDR1 is DFQATT and CDR2 is SNEGSKA (reference sequence). The CDR3 protein is CSASRVGPEAFL. The DNA of the CDR3 is TGCAGTGCTAGCCGGGTGGGCCCTGAAGCTTTCTTA.

This clonotype was observed many times. The chain employs TRBV19 and TRBJ2-6, with 7 bases that match TRBD1. J lost 0 bases, V lost 5 bases, and 4 bases had no gene match. The V gene's germline CDR1 is LNHDA and CDR2 SQIVND (reference sequence). The CDR3 is made up of 16 amino acids. The CDR3 nucleotides are TGTGCCAGTAGTGCGACAGGGCTCTCTGGGGCCAACGTCCTGACTTTC. Its translation: CASSATGLSGANVLTF.

This clonotype showed up many times. The chain is built from TRBV4-3 and TRBJ1-1; D call uncertain. The germline V gene has CDR1 LGHNA and CDR2 YSLEER. The CDR3 has 15 amino acids. V gave up 4 bases and J gave up 4 bases, with 16 bases separating them. The chain's CDR3 is CASSPGQVRSTEAFF. In DNA, the CDR3 is TGCGCCAGCAGCCCCGGGCAGGTGAGGAGCACTGAAGCTTTCTTT.

The V gene is TRBV7-6, the J gene TRBJ2-7; D uncertain. The CDR3 sequence is 14 residues long. Trimming stripped 5 bases from V and 6 bases from J, with 17 bases between. Per the germline V gene, CDR1 is SGHVS and CDR2 is FNYEAQ. The CDR3 nucleotides read TGTGCCAGCAGCCTGGAACCCGAAAACGGCGAGCAGTACTTC. Translating it yields CASSLEPENGEQYF.

This clonotype was counted ten times or more. The gene calls are TRBV27 and TRBJ2-7; 8 bases fit TRBD2. Trimming removed 2 bases from V and 5 bases from J; junction bases left unmatched: 8. CDR3 length equals 15 residues. The germline gives CDR1 MNHEY, CDR2 SMNVEV (reference sequence). The CDR3 loop is CASSLGLAGLNEQYF. Written as DNA, the CDR3 is TGTGCCAGCAGTTTAGGACTAGCTGGTCTTAACGAGCAGTACTTC.

On this clonotype: A much larger clone differs by one base, so this may be a read error. The rearrangement uses TRBV7-9 and TRBJ2-3; the match to TRBD2 covers 11 bases. Germline-derived CDR1 and CDR2 are SEHNR and FQNEAQ (reference sequence). This CDR3 is built from 17 residues. The CDR3, as DNA: TGTGCCAGCAGCTCGGGACTAGCGGATACTAGCACAGATACGCAGTGTTTT. It yields the protein CASSSGLADTSTDTQCF.

Points on this clonotype: A much larger clone differs by one base, so this may be a read error. The CDR3: CASSSSGNYVYTF. The CDR3 DNA follows: TGTGCCAGCAGTTCCTCCGGGAACTATGTCTACACCTTC. The gene calls are TRBV12-3 or TRBV12-4 and TRBJ1-2; D call uncertain. The length of the CDR3 is 13 residues.